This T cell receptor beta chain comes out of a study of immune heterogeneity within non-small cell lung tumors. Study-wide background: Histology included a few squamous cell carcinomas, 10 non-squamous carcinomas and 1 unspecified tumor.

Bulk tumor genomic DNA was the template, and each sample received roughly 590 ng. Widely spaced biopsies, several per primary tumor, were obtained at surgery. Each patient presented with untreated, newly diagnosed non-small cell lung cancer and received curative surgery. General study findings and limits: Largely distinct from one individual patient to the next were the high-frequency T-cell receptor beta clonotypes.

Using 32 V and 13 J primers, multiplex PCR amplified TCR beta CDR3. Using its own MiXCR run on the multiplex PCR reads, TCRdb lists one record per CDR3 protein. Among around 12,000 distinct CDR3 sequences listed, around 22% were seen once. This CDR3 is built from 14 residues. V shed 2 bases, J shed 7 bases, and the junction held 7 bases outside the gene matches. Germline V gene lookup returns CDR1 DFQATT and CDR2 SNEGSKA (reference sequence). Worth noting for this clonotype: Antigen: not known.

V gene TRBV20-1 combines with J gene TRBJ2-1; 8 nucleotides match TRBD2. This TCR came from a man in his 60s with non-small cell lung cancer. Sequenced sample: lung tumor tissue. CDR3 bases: TGCAGTGCTAGACTAGCGGGTGGTCGAAATGAGCAGTTCTTC. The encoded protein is CSARLAGGRNEQFF.